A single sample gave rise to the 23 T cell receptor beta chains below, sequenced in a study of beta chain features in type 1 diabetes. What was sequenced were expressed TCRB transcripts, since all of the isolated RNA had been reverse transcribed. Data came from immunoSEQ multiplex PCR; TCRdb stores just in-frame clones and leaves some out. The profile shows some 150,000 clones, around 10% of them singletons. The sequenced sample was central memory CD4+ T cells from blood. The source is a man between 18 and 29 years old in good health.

The CDR3 nucleotides are TGTGCCTGGAGGGGCGGGGGGACTAGCGGGGCGTCACACCAGTACTTC. Translation gives CAWRGGGTSGASHQYF. V and J are TRBV30 and TRBJ2-5, with 13 bases matching TRBD2. There are 16 residues in the CDR3. Per germline, CDR1 GTSNPN and CDR2 SVGIG (reference sequence). V lost 3 bases and J lost 10; bases outside the gene matches: 14. Combining the CDR3 with reference TRBV30 and TRBJ2-5 gives the whole variable domain SQTIHQWPATLVQPVGSPLSLECTVEGTSNPNLYWYRQAAGRGLQLLFYSVGIGQISSEVPQNLSASRPQDRQFILSSKKLLLSDSGFYLCAWRGGGTSGASHQYFGPGTRLLVL.

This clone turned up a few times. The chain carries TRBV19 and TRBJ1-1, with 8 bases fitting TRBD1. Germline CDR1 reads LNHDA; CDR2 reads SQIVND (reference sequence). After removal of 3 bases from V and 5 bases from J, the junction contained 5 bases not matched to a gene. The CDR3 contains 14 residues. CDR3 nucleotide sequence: TGTGCCAGTAGTATCAGGACAGGGAGTACTGAAGCTTTCTTT. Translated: CASSIRTGSTEAFF.

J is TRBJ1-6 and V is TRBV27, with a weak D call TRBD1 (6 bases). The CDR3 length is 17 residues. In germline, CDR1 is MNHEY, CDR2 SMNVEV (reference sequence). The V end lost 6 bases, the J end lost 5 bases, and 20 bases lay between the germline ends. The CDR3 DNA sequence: TGTGCCAGCAGATTCGGTACGGGACAAAGTAATAATTCACCCCTCCACTTT. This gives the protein CASRFGTGQSNNSPLHF.

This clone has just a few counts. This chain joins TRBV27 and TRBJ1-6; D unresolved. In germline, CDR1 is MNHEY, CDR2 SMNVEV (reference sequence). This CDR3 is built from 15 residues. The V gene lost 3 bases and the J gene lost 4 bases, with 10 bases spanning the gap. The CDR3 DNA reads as TGTGCCAGCAGTTTGGAGGGCGATTATAATTCACCCCTCCACTTT. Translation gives CASSLEGDYNSPLHF.

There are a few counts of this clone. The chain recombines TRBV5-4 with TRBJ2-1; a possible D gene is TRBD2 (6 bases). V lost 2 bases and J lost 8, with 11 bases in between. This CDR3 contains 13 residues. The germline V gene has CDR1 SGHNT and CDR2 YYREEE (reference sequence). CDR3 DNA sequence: TGTGCCAGCAGCTTCCCCGGGAGATATGAGCAGTTCTTC. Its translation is CASSFPGRYEQFF.

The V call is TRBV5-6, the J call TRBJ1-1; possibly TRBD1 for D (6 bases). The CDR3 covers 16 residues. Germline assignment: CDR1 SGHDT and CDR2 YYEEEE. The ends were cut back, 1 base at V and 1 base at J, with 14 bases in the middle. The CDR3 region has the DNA TGTGCCAGCAGCTTGTGGCAAGGGGGAAAGAACACTGAAGCTTTCTTT. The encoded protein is CASSLWQGGKNTEAFF. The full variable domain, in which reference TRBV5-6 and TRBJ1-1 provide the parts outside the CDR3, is DAGVTQSPTHLIKTRGQQVTLRCSPKSGHDTVSWYQQALGQGPQFIFQYYEEEERQRGNFPDRFSGHQFPNYSSELNVNALLLGDSALYLCASSLWQGGKNTEAFFGQGTRLTVV.

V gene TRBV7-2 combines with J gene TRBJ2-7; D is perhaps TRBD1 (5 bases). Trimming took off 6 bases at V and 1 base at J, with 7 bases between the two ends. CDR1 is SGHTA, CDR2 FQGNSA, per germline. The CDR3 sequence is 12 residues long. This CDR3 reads CASRGRSYEQYF. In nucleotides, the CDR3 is TGTGCCAGCAGGGGGCGTTCCTACGAGCAGTACTTC.

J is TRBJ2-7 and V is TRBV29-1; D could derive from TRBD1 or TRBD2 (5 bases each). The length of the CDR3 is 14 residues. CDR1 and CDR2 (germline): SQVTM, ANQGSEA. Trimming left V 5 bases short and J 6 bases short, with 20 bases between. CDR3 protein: CSVIMRGFRGEQYF. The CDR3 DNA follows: TGCAGCGTTATAATGAGGGGTTTTAGGGGCGAGCAGTACTTC.

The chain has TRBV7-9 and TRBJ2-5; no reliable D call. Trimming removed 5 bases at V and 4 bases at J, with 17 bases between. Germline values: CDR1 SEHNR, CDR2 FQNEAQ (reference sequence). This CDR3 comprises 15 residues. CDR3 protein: CASSQRRESRETQYF. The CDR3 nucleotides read TGTGCCAGCAGCCAAAGAAGGGAAAGTAGAGAGACCCAGTACTTC.

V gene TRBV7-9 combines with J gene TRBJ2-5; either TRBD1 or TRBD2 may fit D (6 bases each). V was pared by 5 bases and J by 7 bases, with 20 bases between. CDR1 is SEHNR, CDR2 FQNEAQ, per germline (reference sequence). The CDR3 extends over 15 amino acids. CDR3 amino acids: CASSPPGAGLTTQYF. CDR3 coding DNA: TGTGCCAGCAGCCCCCCGGGGGCTGGGCTCACGACCCAGTACTTC.

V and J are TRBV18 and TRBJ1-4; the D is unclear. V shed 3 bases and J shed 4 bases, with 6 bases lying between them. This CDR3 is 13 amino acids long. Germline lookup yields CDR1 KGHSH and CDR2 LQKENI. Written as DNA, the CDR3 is TGTGCCAGCTCACCCCAGAGTAATGAAAAACTGTTTTTT. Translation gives CASSPQSNEKLFF.

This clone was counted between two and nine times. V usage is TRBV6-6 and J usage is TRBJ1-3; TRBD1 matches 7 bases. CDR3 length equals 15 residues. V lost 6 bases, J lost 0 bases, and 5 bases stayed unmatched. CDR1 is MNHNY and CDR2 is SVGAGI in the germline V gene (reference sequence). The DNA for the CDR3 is TGTGCCAGCAGGGAACAGGGGATCTCTGGAAACACCATATATTTT. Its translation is CASREQGISGNTIYF.

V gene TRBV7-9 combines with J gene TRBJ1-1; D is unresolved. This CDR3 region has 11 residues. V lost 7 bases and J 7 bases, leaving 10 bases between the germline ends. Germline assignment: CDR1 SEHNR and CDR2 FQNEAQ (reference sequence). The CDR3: CASTLRDEAFF. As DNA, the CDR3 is TGTGCCAGCACCTTGAGGGATGAAGCTTTCTTT.

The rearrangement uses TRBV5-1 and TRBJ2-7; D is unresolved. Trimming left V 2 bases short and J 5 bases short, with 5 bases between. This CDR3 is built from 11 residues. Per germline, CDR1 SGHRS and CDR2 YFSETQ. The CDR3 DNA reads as TGCGCCAGCAGCTTCATGGACGAGCAGTACTTC. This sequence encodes CASSFMDEQYF.

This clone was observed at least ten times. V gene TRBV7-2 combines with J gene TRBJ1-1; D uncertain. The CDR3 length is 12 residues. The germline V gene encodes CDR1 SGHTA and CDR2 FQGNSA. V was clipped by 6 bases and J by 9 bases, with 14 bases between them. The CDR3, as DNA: TGTGCCAGCAGATCCACTCTGGGCCAAGCTTTCTTT. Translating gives CASRSTLGQAFF.

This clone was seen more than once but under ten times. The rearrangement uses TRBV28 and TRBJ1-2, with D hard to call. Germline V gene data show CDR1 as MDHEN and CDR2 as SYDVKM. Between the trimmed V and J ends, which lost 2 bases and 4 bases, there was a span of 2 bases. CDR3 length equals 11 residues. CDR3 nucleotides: TGTGCCAGCAGTTTACGCTATGGCTACACCTTC. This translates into CASSLRYGYTF.

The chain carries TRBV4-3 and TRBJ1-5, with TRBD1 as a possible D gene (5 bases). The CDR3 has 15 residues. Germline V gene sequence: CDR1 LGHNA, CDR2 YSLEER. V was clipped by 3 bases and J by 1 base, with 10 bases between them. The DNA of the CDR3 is TGCGCCAGCAGCCATGATCGGGGCAGCAATCAGCCCCAGCATTTT. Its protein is CASSHDRGSNQPQHF.

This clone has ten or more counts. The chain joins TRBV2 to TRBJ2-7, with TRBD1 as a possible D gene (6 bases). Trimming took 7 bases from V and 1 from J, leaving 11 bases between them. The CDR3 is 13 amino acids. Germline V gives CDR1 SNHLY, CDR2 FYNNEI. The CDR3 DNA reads TGTGCCAGCAAATGGGGGCCGTCCTACGAGCAGTACTTC. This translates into CASKWGPSYEQYF.

CDR3 loop: CAMTRDRGNSPLHF. The CDR3 DNA sequence: TGTGCCATGACCCGGGACAGGGGAAATTCACCCCTCCACTTT. The genes are TRBV10-3 and TRBJ1-6; 10 bases align to TRBD1. This CDR3 comprises 14 residues. CDR1 and CDR2 from the germline V gene are ENHRY and SYGVKD. The ends lost 9 bases at V and 7 bases at J; junction bases unmatched: 6.

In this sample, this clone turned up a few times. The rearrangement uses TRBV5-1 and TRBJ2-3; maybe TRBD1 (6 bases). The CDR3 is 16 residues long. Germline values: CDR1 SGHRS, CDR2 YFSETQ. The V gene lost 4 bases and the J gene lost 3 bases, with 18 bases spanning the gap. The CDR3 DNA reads TGCGCCAGCAGCCCGCAGGGGACGGCTCGTACAGATACGCAGTATTTT. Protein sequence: CASSPQGTARTDTQYF.

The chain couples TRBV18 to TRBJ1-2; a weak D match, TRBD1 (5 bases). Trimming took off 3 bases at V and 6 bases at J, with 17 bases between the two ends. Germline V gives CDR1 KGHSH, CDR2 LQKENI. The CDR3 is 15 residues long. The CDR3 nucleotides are TGTGCCAGCTCACCGTCCCTGACAGAGCGGAATGGCTACACCTTC. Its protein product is CASSPSLTERNGYTF.

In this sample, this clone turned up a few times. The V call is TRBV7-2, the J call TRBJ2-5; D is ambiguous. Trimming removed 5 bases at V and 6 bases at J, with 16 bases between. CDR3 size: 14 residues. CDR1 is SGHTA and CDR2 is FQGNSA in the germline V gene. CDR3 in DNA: TGTGCCAGCAGCCCGTCCCGGAGCCACAAGACCCAGTACTTC. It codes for CASSPSRSHKTQYF. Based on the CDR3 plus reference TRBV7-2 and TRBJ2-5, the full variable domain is GAGVSQSPSNKVTEKGKDVELRCDPISGHTALYWYRQSLGQGLEFLIYFQGNSAPDKSGLPSDRFSAERTGGSVSTLTIQRTQQEDSAVYLCASSPSRSHKTQYFGPGTRLLVL.

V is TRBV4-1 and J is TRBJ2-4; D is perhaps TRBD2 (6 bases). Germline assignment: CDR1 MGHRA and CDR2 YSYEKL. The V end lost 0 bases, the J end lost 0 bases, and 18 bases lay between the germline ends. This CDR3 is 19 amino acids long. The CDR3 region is CASSQEGEGRPLAKNIQYF. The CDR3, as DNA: TGCGCCAGCAGCCAAGAGGGGGAAGGGAGGCCTCTAGCCAAAAACATTCAGTACTTC.